These 14 T cell receptor beta chains originate from one sample sequenced in a study of cytotoxic CD8 clonotypes in ibrutinib-treated CLL (dated by TCRdb to 2020 to 2022). Library construction relied on the immunoSEQ multiplex PCR assay. Held by TCRdb, this immuneACCESS table contains in-frame sequences only and omits some clones. Under half of the omission traces to an unresolved V gene where checked; the cause of the rest is unknown. Counted in this sample were about 130,000 clones; 80% to 90% of them appeared once. The ten largest make up about 2.1% of the sample. The sample's time point label, decoded: roughly 2 years on ibrutinib. The source material was PBMCs, sampled after 24 months of ibrutinib treatment. These receptors were taken from a human donor with chronic lymphocytic leukemia.

This clone was recorded a few times. The chain links TRBV11-2 to TRBJ2-7; tentatively, D is TRBD2 (6 bases). CDR1 is SGHAT and CDR2 is FQNNGV in the germline V gene. The ends were cut back, 5 bases at V and 2 bases at J, with 10 bases in the middle. CDR3 length: 13 residues. DNA for the CDR3: TGTGCCAGCAGCCGGGACTTCACCTACGAGCAGTACTTC. Amino acid sequence: CASSRDFTYEQYF.

The J gene is TRBJ2-7, the V gene TRBV29-1, with TRBD2 identical over 9 bases. With 3 bases clipped from V and 2 bases from J, the junction kept 5 bases outside the gene matches. The CDR3 length is 14 residues. The germline gives CDR1 SQVTM, CDR2 ANQGSEA. The CDR3 loop is CSVERASGTYEQYF. The CDR3 nucleotides are TGCAGCGTTGAGAGGGCTAGCGGGACCTACGAGCAGTACTTC.

In regard to this clone: Within the sample, other DNA sequences also encode this same CDR3. V and J are TRBV28 and TRBJ2-1; D may be TRBD1 (7 bases). CDR1 and CDR2 (germline): MDHEN, SYDVKM. V lost 5 bases to trimming and J lost 1 base, with 9 bases between them. The CDR3 is 14 amino acids. The CDR3, as DNA: TGTGCCAGCAGTCAGGGGGGTTCCTACAATGAGCAGTTCTTC. Translating it yields CASSQGGSYNEQFF. Drawing the rest from reference TRBV28 and TRBJ2-1, the complete variable domain is DVKVTQSSRYLVKRTGEKVFLECVQDMDHENMFWYRQDPGLGLRLIYFSYDVKMKEKGDIPEGYSVSREKKERFSLILESASTNQTSMYLCASSQGGSYNEQFFGPGTRLTVL.

The rearrangement uses TRBV28 and TRBJ2-3; no clear D gene. V dropped 10 bases and J dropped 2 bases, with 10 bases sitting between them. The CDR3 contains 12 residues. Looked up from germline, CDR1 is MDHEN and CDR2 is SYDVKM. CDR3 nucleotides: TGTGCCACCAAAAGTTCCACAGATACGCAGTATTTT. It yields the protein CATKSSTDTQYF.

The gene calls are TRBV18 and TRBJ1-5; D is uncertain. Trimming took 5 bases from V and 5 from J, leaving 7 bases between them. This CDR3 is 12 amino acids long. CDR1 and CDR2 from the germline V gene are KGHSH and LQKENI. The CDR3 coding sequence is TGTGCCAGCTCAACAGTCGATCAGCCCCAGCATTTT. Protein sequence: CASSTVDQPQHF. Combining the CDR3 with reference TRBV18 and TRBJ1-5 gives the whole variable domain NAGVMQNPRHLVRRRGQEARLRCSPMKGHSHVYWYRQLPEEGLKFMVYLQKENIIDESGMPKERFSAEFPKEGPSILRIQQVVRGDSAAYFCASSTVDQPQHFGDGTRLSIL.

The V gene is TRBV5-6, the J gene TRBJ1-4, with D unresolved. Looked up from germline, CDR1 is SGHDT and CDR2 is YYEEEE. Trimming took 4 bases from V and 4 from J, leaving 11 bases between them. CDR3 length equals 14 residues. The CDR3 is CASSQPSVNEKLFF. The CDR3 DNA follows: TGTGCCAGCAGCCAACCGAGCGTTAATGAAAAACTGTTTTTT.

The chain employs TRBV5-1 and TRBJ1-2; TRBD1 is a possible D gene (6 bases). The CDR3 length is 15 residues. Looked up from germline, CDR1 is SGHRS and CDR2 is YFSETQ. Trimming pared 4 bases from V and 4 bases from J, leaving 17 bases between. The CDR3 loop is CASSPALGQLYGYTF. CDR3 coding DNA: TGCGCCAGCAGCCCTGCCCTTGGACAGCTCTATGGCTACACCTTC.

The chain uses TRBV28 and TRBJ1-6, with 10 bases that match TRBD1. The CDR3 consists of 14 residues. Germline CDR1 reads MDHEN; CDR2 reads SYDVKM. Trimming cost V 5 bases and J 7 bases; bases outside gene matches: 2. The CDR3 DNA is TGTGCCAGCAGTAGGGGACAGGGGAATTCACCCCTCCACTTT. This translates into CASSRGQGNSPLHF.

This chain uses TRBV27 with TRBJ1-2, with 9 bases identical to TRBD1. The CDR3 spans 14 residues. The trim removed 4 bases at V and 7 bases at J, leaving 7 bases unmatched. Germline loops: CDR1 MNHEY, CDR2 SMNVEV (reference sequence). This CDR3 reads CASSSTGGWGGYTF. The DNA of the CDR3 is TGTGCCAGCAGTTCGACAGGGGGTTGGGGTGGCTACACCTTC.

The V and J genes are TRBV4-2 and TRBJ2-1; the match to TRBD2 covers 11 bases. CDR3 size: 18 residues. Per the germline V gene, CDR1 is LGHNA and CDR2 is YNFKEQ. V lost 0 bases to trimming and J lost 2 bases; unmatched junction nucleotides: 6. In DNA form, the CDR3 reads TGTGCCAGCAGCCAAGATAGAGGGGGACTAGCGGCCTACAATGAGCAGTTCTTC. Amino acid sequence: CASSQDRGGLAAYNEQFF.

CDR3 sequence (DNA): TGTGCCAGCAGTTACTCGGGACAGGGGGCTCAGGAGCAGTACTTC. Amino acid sequence: CASSYSGQGAQEQYF. The chain has TRBV6-6 and TRBJ2-7; 12 bases are a match to TRBD1. The CDR3 has 15 residues. Trimming took 0 bases from V and 7 from J; bases not matched to a gene: 4. Germline CDR1 and CDR2: MNHNY and SVGAGI (reference sequence).

The rearrangement uses TRBV7-9 and TRBJ1-1, with D unresolved. The germline gives CDR1 SEHNR, CDR2 FQNEAQ (reference sequence). The CDR3 contains 13 residues. Trimming removed 5 bases at V and 8 bases at J, with 15 bases between. The DNA for the CDR3 is TGTGCCAGCAGCCCTACGGGAGGCCCCGAAGCTTTCTTT. It codes for CASSPTGGPEAFF.

This clone was seen just once. The V gene is TRBV6-1, the J gene TRBJ1-4; no firm D call. This CDR3 comprises 13 residues. The V gene's germline CDR1 is MNHNS and CDR2 SASEGT. Trimming left V 11 bases short and J 4 bases short, with 14 bases between. The CDR3 DNA reads TGTGCCTGCCGCGGGGAATATAATGAAAAACTGTTTTTT. This codes for CACRGEYNEKLFF.

In this sample, this clone turned up a few times. The chain recombines TRBV20-1 with TRBJ1-1; no clear D. CDR1 and CDR2 (germline): DFQATT, SNEGSKA (reference sequence). Between the trimmed V and J ends, which lost 6 bases and 6 bases, there was a span of 8 bases. The CDR3 is 10 residues long. The CDR3 reads CSAARSEAFF. Here the CDR3 DNA reads TGCAGTGCCGCGAGGTCTGAAGCTTTCTTT.